Each of the 19 T cell receptor beta chains below was sequenced from the same sample in a study of graft-versus-host responses after intestinal transplantation. The data were produced by immunoSEQ multiplex PCR, yet TCRdb's version contains in-frame clones alone and is incomplete. The profile shows fewer than 80,000 clones, 90% of them singletons. No antigen is known for these receptors. The source was unstimulated CD8+ T cells sorted from spleen or lymph node cells, collected before transplant. The receptors were gathered from a human donor who was the organ donor for an intestinal transplant.

Worth noting for this clone: The sample has other DNA sequences that encode this CDR3 too. The chain joins TRBV6-5 to TRBJ2-7; TRBD2 agrees at 11 bases. Germline CDR1 is MNHEY and CDR2 is SVGAGI. The CDR3 is 15 amino acids. Germline trimming cut 2 bases from V and 3 bases from J; bases unmatched to any gene: 3. The CDR3 reads CASSYGTSGSYEQYF. DNA for the CDR3: TGTGCCAGCAGTTACGGAACTAGCGGGAGCTACGAGCAGTACTTC.

The CDR3 spells CASSYISGRGTNNEQFF. As DNA, the CDR3 is TGCGCCAGCAGCTACATATCGGGAAGGGGGACGAACAATGAGCAGTTCTTC. The J gene is TRBJ2-1, the V gene TRBV5-1, with D possibly matching TRBD1 (6 bases). The CDR3 has 17 amino acids. The V gene's germline CDR1 is SGHRS and CDR2 YFSETQ. V was pared by 3 bases and J by 5 bases, with 21 bases between. Full variable domain (remainder filled in from reference TRBV5-1 and TRBJ2-1): KAGVTQTPRYLIKTRGQQVTLSCSPISGHRSVSWYQQTPGQGLQFLFEYFSETQRNKGNFPGRFSGRQFSNSRSEMNVSTLELGDSALYLCASSYISGRGTNNEQFFGPGTRLTVL.

The chain carries TRBV6-1 and TRBJ1-2; TRBD1 agrees at 7 bases. The CDR3 sequence is 13 residues long. From germline, CDR1 is MNHNS and CDR2 SASEGT. The J segment lost 2 bases and the V segment lost 6 bases, leaving 3 bases of the junction unmatched. CDR3 DNA: TGTGCCAGCAGGCAGGGGGAGAACTATGGCTACACCTTC. It yields the protein CASRQGENYGYTF.

The chain joins TRBV27 to TRBJ2-7, with 7 bases matching TRBD2. V was clipped by 5 bases and J by 7 bases; unmatched bases: 14. The CDR3 has 15 residues. Germline CDR1 and CDR2: MNHEY and SMNVEV (reference sequence). CDR3 in DNA: TGTGCCAGCAGTCCGTCTAGTGGGCTAGCGGCTGAGCAGTACTTC. Translation gives CASSPSSGLAAEQYF.

This clone has a single count. This chain links TRBV27 with TRBJ2-1, with 11 bases that match TRBD1. V lost 6 bases, J lost 8 bases, and 9 bases stayed unmatched. CDR3 size: 15 residues. The germline CDR1 and CDR2 sequences are MNHEY and SMNVEV (reference sequence). The CDR3 bases are TGTGCCAGCAGCTGGACAGGGGGCGGAGGATATGAGCAGTTCTTC. Translating it yields CASSWTGGGGYEQFF.

This chain joins TRBV5-1 and TRBJ2-2; no firm D call. The germline CDR1 and CDR2 sequences are SGHRS and YFSETQ. V gave up 2 bases and J gave up 5 bases, with 4 bases separating them. The CDR3 contains 12 residues. CDR3 bases: TGCGCCAGCAGCTTTAATACCGGGGAGCTGTTTTTT. This translates into CASSFNTGELFF.

The chain employs TRBV28 and TRBJ1-1, with a possible D match to TRBD1 (6 bases). The V end was cut by 4 bases, the J end by 4 bases, with 13 bases between. The CDR3 spans 14 residues. CDR1 and CDR2 (germline): MDHEN, SYDVKM. Here the CDR3 DNA reads TGTGCCAGCAGTTGGGGACACTGGGGCACTGAAGCTTTCTTT. Its protein product is CASSWGHWGTEAFF.

The genes are TRBV6-1 and TRBJ2-7; perhaps TRBD2 as D (5 bases). Germline loops: CDR1 MNHNS, CDR2 SASEGT. This CDR3 region has 15 residues. The V gene lost 1 base and the J gene lost 0 bases, with 10 bases spanning the gap. The DNA of the CDR3 is TGTGCCAGCAGTGAAGAAAGCGGCTCCTCCTACGAGCAGTACTTC. This gives the protein CASSEESGSSYEQYF.

This chain joins TRBV15 and TRBJ2-3; 9 bases agree with TRBD2. This CDR3 contains 15 residues. V was pared by 5 bases and J by 3 bases, with 6 bases of the junction left unmatched. In germline, CDR1 is LNHNV, CDR2 YYDKDF (reference sequence). CDR3 residues: CATSVGLATTDTQYF. CDR3 nucleotides: TGTGCCACCAGCGTAGGACTAGCGACTACAGATACGCAGTATTTT.

The chain uses TRBV28 and TRBJ1-1, with a possible D match to TRBD1 (5 bases). The V end was cut by 9 bases, the J end by 3 bases, with 14 bases between. The CDR3 runs to 13 residues. From germline, CDR1 is MDHEN and CDR2 SYDVKM. The CDR3 is CASGGRAHTEAFF. The DNA for the CDR3 is TGTGCCAGTGGTGGCAGGGCACACACTGAAGCTTTCTTT.

The chain is built from TRBV11-2 and TRBJ2-1, with D possibly matching TRBD2 (7 bases). Germline V gene lookup returns CDR1 SGHAT and CDR2 FQNNGV. V was cut by 5 bases and J by 0 bases, with 14 bases left in between. This CDR3 has 16 residues. CDR3 sequence (DNA): TGTGCCAGCAGCCTAGGGGGGGGGTACTCCTACAATGAGCAGTTCTTC. Translated: CASSLGGGYSYNEQFF.

The chain has TRBV28 and TRBJ2-3; TRBD2 matches at 7 bases. CDR3 size: 15 residues. Unmatched junction bases numbered 7, after V lost 7 bases and J lost 0 bases. The germline gives CDR1 MDHEN, CDR2 SYDVKM. CDR3 bases: TGTGCCAGCACCCGGGAGGAGGTTAGCACAGATACGCAGTATTTT. Translated: CASTREEVSTDTQYF.

In its sample, this clone was seen once. This chain uses TRBV7-8 with TRBJ1-5; TRBD1 aligns across 11 bases. V trimming: 3 bases; J trimming: 2 bases; junction bases outside the gene matches: 3. The CDR3 totals 16 residues. CDR1 and CDR2 from the germline V gene are SGHVS and FQNEAQ. CDR3 region: CASSLGTGGGNQPQHF. The CDR3 DNA reads TGTGCCAGCAGCTTGGGGACAGGGGGAGGCAATCAGCCCCAGCATTTT.

The gene calls are TRBV30 and TRBJ2-1, with 8 positions matching TRBD1. The CDR3 extends over 15 amino acids. The junction had 11 bases not matched to a gene; V was cut back by 0 bases and J by 10 bases. Germline V lookup: CDR1 GTSNPN, CDR2 SVGIG (reference sequence). Written as DNA, the CDR3 is TGTGCCTGGAGTGTACTCTCACAGGGGGGCGGCGAGCAGTTCTTC. This encodes CAWSVLSQGGGEQFF.

The genes are TRBV10-2 and TRBJ2-7; 7 nucleotides line up with TRBD1. With V trimmed by 8 bases and J by 5 bases, 6 bases remained unmatched. CDR1 is WSHSY and CDR2 is SAAADI in the germline V gene. The length of the CDR3 is 12 residues. The CDR3 DNA reads TGCGCCAGCTCGACAGGGTTACACGAGCAGTACTTC. Protein product: CASSTGLHEQYF.

Here the CDR3 DNA reads TGTGCCAGCAGCTGGAGTAACGTTTCGGGAGCAGATACGCAGTATTTT. It is translated as CASSWSNVSGADTQYF. The chain joins TRBV11-2 to TRBJ2-3; D might be TRBD2 (6 bases). Deletions cut 4 bases from V and 4 bases from J, with 18 bases between. The germline gives CDR1 SGHAT, CDR2 FQNNGV. The CDR3 sequence is 16 residues long. Looking up the rest from reference TRBV11-2 and TRBJ2-3 gives the full variable domain: EAGVAQSPRYKIIEKRQSVAFWCNPISGHATLYWYQQILGQGPKLLIQFQNNGVVDDSQLPKDRFSAERLKGVDSTLKIQPAKLEDSAVYLCASSWSNVSGADTQYFGPGTRLTVL.

By frequency in the sample, this clone is medium-sized. The V and J genes are TRBV30 and TRBJ1-2; D remains unclear. This CDR3 comprises 13 residues. Trimming cost V 0 bases and J 5 bases, with 10 bases left between them. Looked up from germline, CDR1 is GTSNPN and CDR2 is SVGIG (reference sequence). The CDR3 protein is CAWSVLHLYGYTF. The CDR3 DNA reads TGTGCCTGGAGTGTACTTCATTTGTATGGCTACACCTTC.

The chain combines TRBV27 with TRBJ2-7, with a weak D call TRBD1 (6 bases). V was cut by 4 bases and J by 0 bases, with 13 bases left in between. In germline, CDR1 is MNHEY, CDR2 SMNVEV (reference sequence). The CDR3 runs 15 residues. Here the CDR3 reads CASSSTGYYSYEQYF. CDR3 coding DNA: TGTGCCAGCAGTTCGACAGGCTACTACTCCTACGAGCAGTACTTC.

The CDR3 loop is CASSPNRGKETQYF. The CDR3 DNA reads TGTGCCAGCAGCCCAAACAGGGGTAAAGAGACCCAGTACTTC. The rearrangement links TRBV7-6 to TRBJ2-5, with 7 bases identical to TRBD1. CDR1 SGHVS and CDR2 FNYEAQ come from the germline V gene. This CDR3 spans 14 amino acids. After removal of 5 bases from V and 3 bases from J, the junction contained 6 bases not matched to a gene.